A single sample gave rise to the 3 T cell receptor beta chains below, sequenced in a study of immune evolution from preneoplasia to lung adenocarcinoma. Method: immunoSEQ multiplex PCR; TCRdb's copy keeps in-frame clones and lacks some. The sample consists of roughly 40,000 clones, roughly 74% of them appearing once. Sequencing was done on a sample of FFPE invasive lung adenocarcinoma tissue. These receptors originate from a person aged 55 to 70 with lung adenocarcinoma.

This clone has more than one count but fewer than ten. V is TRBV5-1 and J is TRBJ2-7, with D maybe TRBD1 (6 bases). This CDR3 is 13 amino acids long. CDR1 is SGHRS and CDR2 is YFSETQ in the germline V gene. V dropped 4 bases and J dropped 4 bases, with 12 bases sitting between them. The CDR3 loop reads CASSRGSGYEQYF. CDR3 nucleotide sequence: TGCGCCAGCAGCAGGGGGAGTGGGTACGAGCAGTACTTC. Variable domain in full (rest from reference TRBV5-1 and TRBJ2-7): KAGVTQTPRYLIKTRGQQVTLSCSPISGHRSVSWYQQTPGQGLQFLFEYFSETQRNKGNFPGRFSGRQFSNSRSEMNVSTLELGDSALYLCASSRGSGYEQYFGPGTRLTVT.

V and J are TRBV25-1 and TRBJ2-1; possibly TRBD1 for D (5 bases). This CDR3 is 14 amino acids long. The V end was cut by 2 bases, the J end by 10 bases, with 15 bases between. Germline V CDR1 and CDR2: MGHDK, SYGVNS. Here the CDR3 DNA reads TGTGCCAGCAGTGAAAACGGCAGGGATACGGAGCAGTTCTTC. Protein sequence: CASSENGRDTEQFF.

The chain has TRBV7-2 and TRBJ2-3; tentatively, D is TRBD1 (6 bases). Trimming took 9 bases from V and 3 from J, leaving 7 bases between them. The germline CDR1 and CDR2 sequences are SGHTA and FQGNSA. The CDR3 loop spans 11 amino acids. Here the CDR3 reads CASQGTDTQYF. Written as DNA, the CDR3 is TGTGCCAGTCAGGGGACAGATACGCAGTATTTT.